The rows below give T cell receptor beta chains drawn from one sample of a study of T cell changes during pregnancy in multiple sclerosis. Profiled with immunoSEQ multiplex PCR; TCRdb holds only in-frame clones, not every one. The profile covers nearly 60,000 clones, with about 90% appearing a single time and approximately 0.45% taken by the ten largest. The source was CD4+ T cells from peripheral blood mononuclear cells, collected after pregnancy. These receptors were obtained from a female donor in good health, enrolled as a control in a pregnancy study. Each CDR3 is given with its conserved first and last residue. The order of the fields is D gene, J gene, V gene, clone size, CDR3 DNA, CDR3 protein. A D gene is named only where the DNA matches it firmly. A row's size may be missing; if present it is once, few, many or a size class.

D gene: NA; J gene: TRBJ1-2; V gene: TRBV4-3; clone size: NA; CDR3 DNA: TGCGCCAGCAGCCAAGAATCCGTGGCCGTTACTGGCTACACCTTC; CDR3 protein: CASSQESVAVTGYTF
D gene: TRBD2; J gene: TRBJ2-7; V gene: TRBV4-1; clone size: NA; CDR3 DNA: TGCGCCAGCAGCCAAGGGCCAGCGGGGGGGCACTACGAGCAGTACTTC; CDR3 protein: CASSQGPAGGHYEQYF
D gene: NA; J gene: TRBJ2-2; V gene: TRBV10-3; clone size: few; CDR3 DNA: TGTGCCATCGCGGGACAGAGTTACACCGGGGAGCTGTTTTTT; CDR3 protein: CAIAGQSYTGELFF
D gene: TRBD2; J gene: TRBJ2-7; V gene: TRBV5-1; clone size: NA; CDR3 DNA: TGCGCCAGCAGCTTTGGGACTAGCGGGGGGGAGATCTCCTACGAGCAGTACTTC; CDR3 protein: CASSFGTSGGEISYEQYF
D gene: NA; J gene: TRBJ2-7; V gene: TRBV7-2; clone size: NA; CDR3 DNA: TGTGCCAGCAGCTTAGGGCGGGTGAAGAGCTACGAGCAGTACTTC; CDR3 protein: CASSLGRVKSYEQYF
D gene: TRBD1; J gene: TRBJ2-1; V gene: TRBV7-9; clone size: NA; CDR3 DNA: TGTGCCAGCAGAACAACTGGGACAGGGCCCGGGGGTGAGCAGTTCTTC; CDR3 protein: CASRTTGTGPGGEQFF
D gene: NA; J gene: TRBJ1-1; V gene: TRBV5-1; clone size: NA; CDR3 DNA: TGCGCCAGCAGCTCCCAGGGGACTGAAGCTTTCTTT; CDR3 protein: CASSSQGTEAFF
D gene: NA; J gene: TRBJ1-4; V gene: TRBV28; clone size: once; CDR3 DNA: TGTGCCACCAGAGACAGGTCTGGTGAAAAACTGTTTTTT; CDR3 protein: CATRDRSGEKLFF
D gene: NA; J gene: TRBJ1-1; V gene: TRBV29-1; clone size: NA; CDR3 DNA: TGCAGCGTTTACTCATCGGGGTCGGGTGAAGCTTTCTTT; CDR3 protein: CSVYSSGSGEAFF
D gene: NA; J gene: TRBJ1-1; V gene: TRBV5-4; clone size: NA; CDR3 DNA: TGTGCCAGCAGCCTTGGGAGCGGAATGAACACTGAAGCTTTCTTT; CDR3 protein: CASSLGSGMNTEAFF
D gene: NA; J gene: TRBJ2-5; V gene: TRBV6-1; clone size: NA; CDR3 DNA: TGTGCCAGCAGTGAATTTATCAGGGAGGACGGTTCGACCCAGTACTTC; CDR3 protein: CASSEFIREDGSTQYF
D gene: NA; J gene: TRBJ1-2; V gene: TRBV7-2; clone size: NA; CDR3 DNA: TGTGCCAGCACCACAACAGGAAAACTTAACTATGGCTACACCTTC; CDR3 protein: CASTTTGKLNYGYTF
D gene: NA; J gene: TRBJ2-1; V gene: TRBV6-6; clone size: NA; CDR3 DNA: TGTGCCAGCAGTCAGAGGGACTGGAACAATGAGCAGTTCTTC; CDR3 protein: CASSQRDWNNEQFF
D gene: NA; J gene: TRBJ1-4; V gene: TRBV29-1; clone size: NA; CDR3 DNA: TGCAGCGTTGAAATGGGGGGGCGTAATGAAAAACTGTTTTTT; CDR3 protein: CSVEMGGRNEKLFF
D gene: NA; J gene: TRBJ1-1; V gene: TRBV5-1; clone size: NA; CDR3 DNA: TGCGCCAGCAGCTTGGCGCCTCCAGGGGCTGGCACTGAAGCTTTCTTT; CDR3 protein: CASSLAPPGAGTEAFF